This TCR beta chain was sequenced during a study of cytomegalovirus exposure and HLA in healthy donors. The PCR contained 60 Vbeta and 13 Jbeta primers. Some clones are missing from TCRdb's copy, which holds only in-frame ones; the method was immunoSEQ multiplex PCR. Here the sample spans about 240,000 clones, approximately 81% being singletons. The germline V gene encodes CDR1 SGHTA and CDR2 FQGNSA. The CDR3 runs to 15 residues. V shed 5 bases and J shed 6 bases, with 20 bases lying between them. V and J are TRBV7-2 and TRBJ2-7; maybe TRBD1 (5 bases). The material sequenced was PBMCs. The origin of this receptor is a woman aged 55-69 years in good health and CMV-seropositive. The chain's CDR3 is CASSPSSGRSGEQYF. CDR3 in DNA: TGTGCCAGCAGCCCCAGCTCAGGGCGCTCTGGCGAGCAGTACTTC.